The clone carrying this TCR beta chain was seen only once. Germline trimming cut 5 bases from V and 0 bases from J; bases unmatched to any gene: 10. The CDR3 has 16 residues. The second PCR ran roughly 7 to 12 cycles with a sample-barcoded 5' primer and J-beta primers. TCRdb itself ran the 5' RACE reads through MiXCR, one entry per CDR3 protein. The sample includes over a million distinct CDR3 sequences, approximately 25% of them seen just once. These data are taken from a study of blood T cells in healthy people across ages. This same sample was also taken into another study, of T cells of mothers and their children.

This TCR was recovered from a girl aged 2-10 years in good health. Sequencing was carried out using blood. The gene calls are TRBV12-3 or TRBV12-4 and TRBJ2-7; 7 nucleotides align to TRBD1. CDR3 bases: TGTGCCAGCAGTCAAACTCACGACAGGGCCTCCTACGAGCAGTACTTC. Encoded protein: CASSQTHDRASYEQYF.